This T cell receptor (beta chain) came from a study of response to subunit inactivated influenza vaccine. Each CDR3 protein is one row after TCRdb ran MiXCR on the RT-PCR reads. This sample yields around 490,000 distinct CDR3 sequences, of which less than 10% are seen a single time; over 10% belongs to the top ten. This clonotype was recorded a few times. Antigen specificity is unknown. Study conclusions and caveats: It was the authors' suggestion that each seasonal influenza vaccination recruits few new T cells.

The sample here was PBMCs from blood, taken about 24 months after vaccination. This TCR derives from a man in his fifties or sixties who received an inactivated influenza vaccine.

CDR3 in amino acids: CASSQSSSGGASLSEQYF. Here the CDR3 DNA reads TGTGCCAGCAGCCAATCGTCTAGCGGAGGTGCAAGTCTCTCCGAGCAGTACTTC. The gene calls are TRBV16 and TRBJ2-7, with 7 positions matching TRBD2. Germline assignment: CDR1 KGHSY and CDR2 FQNENV. The CDR3 totals 18 residues. J lost 6 bases, V lost 0 bases, and 17 bases had no gene match. The full variable domain, its missing parts supplied by reference TRBV16 and TRBJ2-7, is GEEVAQTPKHLVRGEGQKAKLYCAPIKGHSYVFWYQQVLKNEFKFLISFQNENVFDETGMPKERFSAKCLPNSPCSLEIQATKLEDSAVYFCASSQSSSGGASLSEQYFGPGTRLTVT.